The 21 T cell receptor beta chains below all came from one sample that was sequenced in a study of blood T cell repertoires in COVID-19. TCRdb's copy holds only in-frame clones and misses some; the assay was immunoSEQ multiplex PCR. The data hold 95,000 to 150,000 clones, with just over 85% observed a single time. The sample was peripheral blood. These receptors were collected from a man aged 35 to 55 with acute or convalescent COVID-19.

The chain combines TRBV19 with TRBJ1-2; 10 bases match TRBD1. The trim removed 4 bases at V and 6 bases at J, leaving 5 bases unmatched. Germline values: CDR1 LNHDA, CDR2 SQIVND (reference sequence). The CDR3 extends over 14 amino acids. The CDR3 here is CASSKDRGRNGYTF. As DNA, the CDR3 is TGTGCCAGTAGTAAGGACAGGGGGAGGAATGGCTACACCTTC.

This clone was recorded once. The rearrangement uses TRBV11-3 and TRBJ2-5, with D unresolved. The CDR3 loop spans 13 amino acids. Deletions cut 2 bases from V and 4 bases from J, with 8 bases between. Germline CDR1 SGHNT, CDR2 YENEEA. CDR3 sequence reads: CASSLRPGETQYF. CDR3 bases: TGTGCCAGCAGCTTACGCCCGGGAGAGACCCAGTACTTC. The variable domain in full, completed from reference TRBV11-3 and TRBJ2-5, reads EAGVVQSPRYKIIEKKQPVAFWCNPISGHNTLYWYLQNLGQGPELLIRYENEEAVDDSQLPKDRFSAERLKGVDSTLKIQPAELGDSAVYLCASSLRPGETQYFGPGTRLLVL.

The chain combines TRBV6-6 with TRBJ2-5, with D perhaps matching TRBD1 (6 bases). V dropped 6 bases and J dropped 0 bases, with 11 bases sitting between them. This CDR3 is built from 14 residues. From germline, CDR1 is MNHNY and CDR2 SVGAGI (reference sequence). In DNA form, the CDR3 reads TGTGCCAGCAGAAGGGACACCTACCAAGAGACCCAGTACTTC. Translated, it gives CASRRDTYQETQYF.

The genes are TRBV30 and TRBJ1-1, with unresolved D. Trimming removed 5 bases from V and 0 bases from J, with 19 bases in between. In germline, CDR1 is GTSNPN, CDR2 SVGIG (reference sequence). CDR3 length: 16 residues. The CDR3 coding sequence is TGTGCCTGGGCCGATGAAATGGGAGGCATGAACACTGAAGCTTTCTTT. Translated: CAWADEMGGMNTEAFF. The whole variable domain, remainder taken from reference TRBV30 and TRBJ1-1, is SQTIHQWPATLVQPVGSPLSLECTVEGTSNPNLYWYRQAAGRGLQLLFYSVGIGQISSEVPQNLSASRPQDRQFILSSKKLLLSDSGFYLCAWADEMGGMNTEAFFGQGTRLTVV.

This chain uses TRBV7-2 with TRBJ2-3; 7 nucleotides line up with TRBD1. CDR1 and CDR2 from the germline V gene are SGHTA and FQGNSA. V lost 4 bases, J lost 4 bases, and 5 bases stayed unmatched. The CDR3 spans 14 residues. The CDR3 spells CASSSPTGSDTQYF. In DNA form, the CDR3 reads TGTGCCAGCAGCTCGCCGACAGGGTCAGATACGCAGTATTTT.

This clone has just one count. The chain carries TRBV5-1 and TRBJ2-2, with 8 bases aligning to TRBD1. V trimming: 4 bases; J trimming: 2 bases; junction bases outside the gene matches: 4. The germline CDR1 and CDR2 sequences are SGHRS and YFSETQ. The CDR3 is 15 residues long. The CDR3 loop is CASSAGQGNTGELFF. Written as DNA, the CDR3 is TGCGCCAGCAGCGCAGGACAGGGCAACACCGGGGAGCTGTTTTTT.

The CDR3 region is CASSLTRGLETQYF. The DNA of the CDR3 is TGTGCCAGCAGCTTAACAAGGGGGCTGGAGACCCAGTACTTC. The chain uses TRBV7-2 and TRBJ2-5; 7 bases are a match to TRBD1. Germline-derived CDR1 and CDR2 are SGHTA and FQGNSA. With 2 bases clipped from V and 5 bases from J, the junction kept 5 bases outside the gene matches. This CDR3 comprises 14 residues.

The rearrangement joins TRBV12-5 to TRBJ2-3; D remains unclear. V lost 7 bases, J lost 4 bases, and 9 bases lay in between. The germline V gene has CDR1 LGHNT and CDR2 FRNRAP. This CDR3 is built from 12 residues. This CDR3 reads CASVGVSDTQYF. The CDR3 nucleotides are TGTGCTAGTGTCGGTGTTTCAGATACGCAGTATTTT.

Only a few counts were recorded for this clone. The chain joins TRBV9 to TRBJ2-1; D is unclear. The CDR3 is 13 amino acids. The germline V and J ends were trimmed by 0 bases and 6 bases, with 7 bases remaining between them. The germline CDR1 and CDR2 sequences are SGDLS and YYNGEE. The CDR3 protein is CASSVVASNEQFF. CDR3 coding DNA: TGTGCCAGCAGCGTAGTAGCTAGCAATGAGCAGTTCTTC.

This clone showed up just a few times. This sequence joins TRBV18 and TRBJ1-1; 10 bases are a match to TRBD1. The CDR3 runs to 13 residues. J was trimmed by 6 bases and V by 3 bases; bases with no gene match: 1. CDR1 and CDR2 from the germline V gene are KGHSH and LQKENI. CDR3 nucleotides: TGTGCCAGCTCACCCGGACAGGGGGCTGAAGCTTTCTTT. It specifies CASSPGQGAEAFF.

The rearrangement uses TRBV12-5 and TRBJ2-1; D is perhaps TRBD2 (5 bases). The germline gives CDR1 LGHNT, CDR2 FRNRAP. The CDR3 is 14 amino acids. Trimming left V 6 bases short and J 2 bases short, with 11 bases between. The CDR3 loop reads CASGKDGAYNEQFF. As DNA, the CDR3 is TGTGCTAGTGGAAAAGACGGGGCCTACAATGAGCAGTTCTTC. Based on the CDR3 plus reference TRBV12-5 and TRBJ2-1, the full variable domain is DARVTQTPRHKVTEMGQEVTMRCQPILGHNTVFWYRQTMMQGLELLAYFRNRAPLDDSGMPKDRFSAEMPDATLATLKIQPSEPRDSAVYFCASGKDGAYNEQFFGPGTRLTVL.

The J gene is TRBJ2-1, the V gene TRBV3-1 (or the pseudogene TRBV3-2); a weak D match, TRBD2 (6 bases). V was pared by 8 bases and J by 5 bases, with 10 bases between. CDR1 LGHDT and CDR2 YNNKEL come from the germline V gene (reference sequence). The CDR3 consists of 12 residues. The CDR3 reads CASRDLNNEQFF. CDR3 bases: TGTGCCAGCCGGGACTTGAACAATGAGCAGTTCTTC.

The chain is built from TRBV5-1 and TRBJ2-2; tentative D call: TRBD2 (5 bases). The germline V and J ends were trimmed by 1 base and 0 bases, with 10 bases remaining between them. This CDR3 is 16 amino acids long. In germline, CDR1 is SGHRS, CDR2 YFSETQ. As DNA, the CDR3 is TGCGCCAGCAGCTTGAGTGGGAGCCCGAACACCGGGGAGCTGTTTTTT. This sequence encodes CASSLSGSPNTGELFF.

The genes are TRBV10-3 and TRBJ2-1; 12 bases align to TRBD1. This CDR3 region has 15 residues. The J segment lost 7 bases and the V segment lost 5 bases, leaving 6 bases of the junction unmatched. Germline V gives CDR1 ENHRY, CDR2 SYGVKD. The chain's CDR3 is CAISPGTGGGNEQFF. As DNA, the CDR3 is TGTGCCATCAGTCCCGGGACAGGGGGCGGGAATGAGCAGTTCTTC.

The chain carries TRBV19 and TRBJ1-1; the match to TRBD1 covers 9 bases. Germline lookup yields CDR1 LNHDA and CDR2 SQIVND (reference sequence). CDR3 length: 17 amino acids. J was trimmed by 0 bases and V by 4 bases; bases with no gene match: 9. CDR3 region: CASSTPGQGRLNTEAFF. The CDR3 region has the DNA TGTGCCAGTAGTACTCCGGGACAGGGAAGGCTGAACACTGAAGCTTTCTTT.

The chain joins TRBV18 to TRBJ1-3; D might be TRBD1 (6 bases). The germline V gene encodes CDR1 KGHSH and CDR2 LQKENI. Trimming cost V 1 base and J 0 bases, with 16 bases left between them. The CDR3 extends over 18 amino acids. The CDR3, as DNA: TGTGCCAGCTCACCACAACTCCGGGACACCTTCTCTGGAAACACCATATATTTT. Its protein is CASSPQLRDTFSGNTIYF.

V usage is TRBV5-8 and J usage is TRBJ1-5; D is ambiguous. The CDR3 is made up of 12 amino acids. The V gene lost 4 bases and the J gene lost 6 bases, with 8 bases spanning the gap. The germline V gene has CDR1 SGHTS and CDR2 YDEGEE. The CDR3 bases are TGTGCCAGCAGCCAGGAGGGTCAGCCCCAGCATTTT. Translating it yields CASSQEGQPQHF.

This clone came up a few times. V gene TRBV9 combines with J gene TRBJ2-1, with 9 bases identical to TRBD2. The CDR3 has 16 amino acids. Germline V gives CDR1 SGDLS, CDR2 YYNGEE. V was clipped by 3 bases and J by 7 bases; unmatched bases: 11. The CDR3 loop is CASSAPLAGMGNEQFF. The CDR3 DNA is TGTGCCAGCAGCGCTCCCCTAGCGGGAATGGGTAATGAGCAGTTCTTC. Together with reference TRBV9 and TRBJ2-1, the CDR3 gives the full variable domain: DSGVTQTPKHLITATGQRVTLRCSPRSGDLSVYWYQQSLDQGLQFLIQYYNGEERAKGNILERFSAQQFPDLHSELNLSSLELGDSALYFCASSAPLAGMGNEQFFGPGTRLTVL.

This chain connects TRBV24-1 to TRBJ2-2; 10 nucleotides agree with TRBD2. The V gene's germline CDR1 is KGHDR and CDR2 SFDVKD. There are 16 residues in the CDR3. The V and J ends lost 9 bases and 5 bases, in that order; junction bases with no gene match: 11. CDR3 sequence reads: CATYSGTSVGTGELFF. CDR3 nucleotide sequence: TGTGCCACCTACAGCGGGACTAGCGTTGGGACCGGGGAGCTGTTTTTT.

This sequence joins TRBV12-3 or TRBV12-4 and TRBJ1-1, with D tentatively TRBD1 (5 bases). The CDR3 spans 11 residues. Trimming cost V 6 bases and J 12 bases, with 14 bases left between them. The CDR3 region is CASREPGGTFF. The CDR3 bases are TGTGCCAGCAGGGAGCCGGGGGGGACTTTCTTT.

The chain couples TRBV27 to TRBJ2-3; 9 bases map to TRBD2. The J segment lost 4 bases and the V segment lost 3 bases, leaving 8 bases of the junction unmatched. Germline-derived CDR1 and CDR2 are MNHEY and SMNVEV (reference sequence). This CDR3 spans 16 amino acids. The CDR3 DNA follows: TGTGCCAGCAGTTTGTTTGGCGGGGGGGTTCCAGATACGCAGTATTTT. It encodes CASSLFGGGVPDTQYF.